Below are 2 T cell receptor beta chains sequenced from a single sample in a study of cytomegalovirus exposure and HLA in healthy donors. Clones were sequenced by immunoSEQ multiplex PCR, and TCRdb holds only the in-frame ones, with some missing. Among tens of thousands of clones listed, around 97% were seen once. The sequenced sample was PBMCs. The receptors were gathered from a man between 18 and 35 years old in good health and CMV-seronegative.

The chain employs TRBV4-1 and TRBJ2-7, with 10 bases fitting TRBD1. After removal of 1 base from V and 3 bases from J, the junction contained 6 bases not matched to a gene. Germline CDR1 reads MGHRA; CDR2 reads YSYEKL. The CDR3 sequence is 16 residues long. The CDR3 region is CASSQGPWTGGYEQYF. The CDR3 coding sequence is TGCGCCAGCAGCCAAGGACCTTGGACAGGGGGCTACGAGCAGTACTTC.

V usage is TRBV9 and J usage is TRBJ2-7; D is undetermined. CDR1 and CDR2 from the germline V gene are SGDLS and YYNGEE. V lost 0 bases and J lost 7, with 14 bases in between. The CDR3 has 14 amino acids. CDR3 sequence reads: CASSVAAAPREQYF. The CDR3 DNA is TGTGCCAGCAGCGTAGCGGCAGCTCCTAGGGAGCAGTACTTC.